This TCR beta chain comes out of a study of regulatory T cells in long-lasting Graves disease. According to the study, TCR beta libraries were built with iRepertoire HTBI primers and CDR3-region Arm-PCR. One entry per CDR3 protein, called by TCRdb with MiXCR from the multiplex PCR reads. Found here are roughly 500,000 distinct CDR3 sequences, around an eighth of them singletons; the top ten hold roughly a tenth. As for time point: newly diagnosed GD, antithyroid drugs for less than 3 months. From RNA extracted from PBMCs, the TCR library was made. This clonotype showed up just a few times. The CDR3 is made up of 16 amino acids. Trimming stripped 3 bases from V and 3 bases from J, with 18 bases between. CDR1 and CDR2 from the germline V gene are KGHSH and LQKENI. The same sample was also studied in work on T cells in Graves' hyperthyroidism and ophthalmopathy. That source notes: Blood also showed most of the thyroid clonotypes that were expanded above 0.001.

The origin of this receptor is a man aged 25 to 40 with Graves disease. J is TRBJ2-7 and V is TRBV18, with D possibly TRBD2 on 5 matching bases. The source material was peripheral blood mononuclear cells (PBMCs), sampled at new diagnosis, from a patient treated with antithyroid drugs. This CDR3 is CASSPRRRPLGYEQYF. CDR3 in DNA: TGTGCCAGCTCACCGAGGAGGAGACCACTTGGCTACGAGCAGTACTTC. The complete variable domain, with remaining parts taken from reference TRBV18 and TRBJ2-7, reads NAGVMQNPRHLVRRRGQEARLRCSPMKGHSHVYWYRQLPEEGLKFMVYLQKENIIDESGMPKERFSAEFPKEGPSILRIQQVVRGDSAAYFCASSPRRRPLGYEQYFGPGTRLTVT.